This T cell receptor beta chain was observed in a study of OX40 agonist ivuxolimab in advanced cancers. Study conclusions and caveats: At 0.1 to 3.0 mg/kg and by week 6, CD4+ and CD8+ T cells in the blood had expanded clonally.

Turning to this clone: Its antigen is still unknown.

The V end was cut by 2 bases, the J end by 4 bases, with 8 bases between. The CDR3 is made up of 13 amino acids. Germline CDR1 reads SNHLY; CDR2 reads FYNNEI. Sequencing was performed with immunoSEQ multiplex PCR; in TCRdb, only in-frame clones are kept and a portion is missing. The sample has about 87,000 clones, around nine tenths seen once. The source is an adult with an advanced solid tumor such as melanoma, head and neck, liver or kidney cancer. The sequenced sample was CD4+ or CD8+ T cells sorted from blood, obtained in a trial of the OX40 agonist ivuxolimab. This chain joins TRBV2 and TRBJ1-2; tentatively, D is TRBD1 (6 bases). CDR3 in amino acids: CASSEQGSYGYTF. The CDR3, as DNA: TGTGCCAGCAGTGAACAGGGGAGCTATGGCTACACCTTC.